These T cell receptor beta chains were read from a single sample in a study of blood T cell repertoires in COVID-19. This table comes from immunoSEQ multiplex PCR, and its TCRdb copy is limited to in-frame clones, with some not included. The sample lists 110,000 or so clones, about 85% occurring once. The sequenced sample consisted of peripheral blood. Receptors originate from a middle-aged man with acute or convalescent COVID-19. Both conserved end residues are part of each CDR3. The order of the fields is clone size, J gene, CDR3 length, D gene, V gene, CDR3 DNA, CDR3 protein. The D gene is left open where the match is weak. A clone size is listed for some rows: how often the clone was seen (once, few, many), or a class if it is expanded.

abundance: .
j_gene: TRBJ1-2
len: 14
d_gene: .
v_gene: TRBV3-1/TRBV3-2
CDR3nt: TGTGCCAGCAGCCTGGGGGAGGGTGTCTATGGCTACACCTTC
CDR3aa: CASSLGEGVYGYTF

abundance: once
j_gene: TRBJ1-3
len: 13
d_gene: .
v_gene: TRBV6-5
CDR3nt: TGTGCCAGCAGACAGGGACGTGGAAACACCATATATTTT
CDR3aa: CASRQGRGNTIYF

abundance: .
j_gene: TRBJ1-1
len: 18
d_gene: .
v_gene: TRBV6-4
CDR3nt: TGTGCCAGCAGTGAGGAACCCCCGGGGGGACATCAGAACACTGAAGCTTTCTTT
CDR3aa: CASSEEPPGGHQNTEAFF

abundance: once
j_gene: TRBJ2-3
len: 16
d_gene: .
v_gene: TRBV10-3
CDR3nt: TGTGCCATCAGTGAGCCTGGGGCCCTCGAAGTAGATACGCAGTATTTT
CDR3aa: CAISEPGALEVDTQYF

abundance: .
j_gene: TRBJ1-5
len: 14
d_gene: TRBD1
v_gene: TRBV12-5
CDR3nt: TGTGCTAGTGGTCCGCCCGACAGGGGTCAGCCCCAGCATTTT
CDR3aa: CASGPPDRGQPQHF

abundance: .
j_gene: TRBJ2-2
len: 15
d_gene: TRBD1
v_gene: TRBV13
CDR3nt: TGTGCCAGCAGGGCCGGGACAGGGGACACCGGGGAGCTGTTTTTT
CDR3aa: CASRAGTGDTGELFF

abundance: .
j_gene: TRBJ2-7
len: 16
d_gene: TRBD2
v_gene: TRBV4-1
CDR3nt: TGCGCCAGCAGCCCAACGACTAGCGGAGGGGGATACGAGCAGTACTTC
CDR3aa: CASSPTTSGGGYEQYF

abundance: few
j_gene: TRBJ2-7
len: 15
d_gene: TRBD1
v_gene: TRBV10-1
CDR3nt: TGCGCCAGCAGTGAGGTCTCCGGGACAGCTACGGAGCAGTACTTC
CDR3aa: CASSEVSGTATEQYF

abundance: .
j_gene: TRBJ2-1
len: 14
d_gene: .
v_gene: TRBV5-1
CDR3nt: TGCGCCAGCAGCTTGGCCCAGGCAGGTAATGAGCAGTTCTTC
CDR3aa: CASSLAQAGNEQFF

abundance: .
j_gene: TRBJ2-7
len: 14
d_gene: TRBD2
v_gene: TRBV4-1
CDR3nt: TGCGCCAGCAGCCAATGGACTAGCGAGTACGAGCAGTACTTC
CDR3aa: CASSQWTSEYEQYF

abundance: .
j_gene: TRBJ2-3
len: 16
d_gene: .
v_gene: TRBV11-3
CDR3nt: TGTGCCAGCAGTTTCTTGCAGACTTCTAACACAGATACGCAGTATTTT
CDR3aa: CASSFLQTSNTDTQYF

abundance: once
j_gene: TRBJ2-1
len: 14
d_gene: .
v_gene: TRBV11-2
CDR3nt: TGTGCCAGCAGCTTAGATCGTGTCTACAATGAGCAGTTCTTC
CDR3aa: CASSLDRVYNEQFF

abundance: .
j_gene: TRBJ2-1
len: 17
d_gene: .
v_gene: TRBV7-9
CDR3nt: TGTGCCAGCAGCTTACGTCCCCCCGGACAGACTAACAATGAGCAGTTCTTC
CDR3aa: CASSLRPPGQTNNEQFF

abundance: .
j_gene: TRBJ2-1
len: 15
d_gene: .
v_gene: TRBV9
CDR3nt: TGTGCCAGCAGCGTAGTGGGGAGTTCCTACAATGAGCAGTTCTTC
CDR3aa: CASSVVGSSYNEQFF

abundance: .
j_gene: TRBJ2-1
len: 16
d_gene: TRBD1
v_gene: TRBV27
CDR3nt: TGTGCCAGCGGACCTGGGGGGACAGGGAGAAGGAATGAGCAGTTCTTC
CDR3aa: CASGPGGTGRRNEQFF

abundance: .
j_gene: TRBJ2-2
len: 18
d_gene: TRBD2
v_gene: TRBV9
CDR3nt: TGTGCCAGCAGCTCCCCCGCGGGGGAGGGAACGAACACCGGGGAGCTGTTTTTT
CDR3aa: CASSSPAGEGTNTGELFF

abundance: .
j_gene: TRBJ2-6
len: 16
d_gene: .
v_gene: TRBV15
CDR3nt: TGTGCCACCAGCAGAGTAGAAGTCTCTGGGGCCAACGTCCTGACTTTC
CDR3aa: CATSRVEVSGANVLTF

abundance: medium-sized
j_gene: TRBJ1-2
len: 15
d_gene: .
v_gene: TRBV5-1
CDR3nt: TGCGCCAGCAGCTTGGTACGGGGTCATGAATATGGCTACACCTTC
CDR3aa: CASSLVRGHEYGYTF

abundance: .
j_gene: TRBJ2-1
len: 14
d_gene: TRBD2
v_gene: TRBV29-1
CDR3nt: TGCAGCGTTCAGAGACTAGCGGAATACAATGAGCAGTTCTTC
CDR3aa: CSVQRLAEYNEQFF

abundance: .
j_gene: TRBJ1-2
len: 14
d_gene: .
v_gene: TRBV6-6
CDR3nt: TGTGCCAGCACCCCGGTGGGGCAGAATGGCGGCTACACCTTC
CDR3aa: CASTPVGQNGGYTF

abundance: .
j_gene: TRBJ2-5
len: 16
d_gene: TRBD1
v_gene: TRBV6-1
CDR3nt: TGTGCCAGCAGTGCCCAGCCGGGACAGGGCTCGGAGACCCAGTACTTC
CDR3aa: CASSAQPGQGSETQYF

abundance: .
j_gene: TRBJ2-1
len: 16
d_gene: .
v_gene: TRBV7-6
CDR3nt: TGTGCCAGCAGCTTACATCCCGCAGGGGAGACCAATGAGCAGTTCTTC
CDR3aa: CASSLHPAGETNEQFF

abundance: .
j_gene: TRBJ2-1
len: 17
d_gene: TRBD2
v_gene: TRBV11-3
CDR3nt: TGTGCCAGCAGCTTTACGACTAGCGGGGTACCCTACAATGAGCAGTTCTTC
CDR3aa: CASSFTTSGVPYNEQFF

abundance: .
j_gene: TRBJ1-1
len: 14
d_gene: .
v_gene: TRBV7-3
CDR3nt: TGTGCCAGCAGCTTAACGGGGGGAGACACTGAAGCTTTCTTT
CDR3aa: CASSLTGGDTEAFF

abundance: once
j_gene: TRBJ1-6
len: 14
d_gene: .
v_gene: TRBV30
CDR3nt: TGTGCCTGGAGTCCGAGCTCCTATAATTCACCCCTCCACTTT
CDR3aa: CAWSPSSYNSPLHF

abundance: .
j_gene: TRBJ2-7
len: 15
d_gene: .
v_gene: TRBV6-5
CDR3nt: TGTGCCAGCAGCCCCGGGTTAGCGGCTTCCTACGAGCAGTACTTC
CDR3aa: CASSPGLAASYEQYF

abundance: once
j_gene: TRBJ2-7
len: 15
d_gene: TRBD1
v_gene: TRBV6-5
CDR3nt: TGTGCCAGCAGGTCCTCCGGGACAGGGGGCTACGAGCAGTACTTC
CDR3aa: CASRSSGTGGYEQYF

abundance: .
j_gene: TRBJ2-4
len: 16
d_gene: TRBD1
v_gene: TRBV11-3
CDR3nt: TGTGCCAGCAGCCCAAAGACAGGGTCAGCCAAAAACATTCAGTACTTC
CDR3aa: CASSPKTGSAKNIQYF

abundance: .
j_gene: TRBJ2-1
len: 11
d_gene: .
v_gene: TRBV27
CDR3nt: TGTGCCAGCAGTTTAACGGATGAGCAGTTCTTC
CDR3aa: CASSLTDEQFF

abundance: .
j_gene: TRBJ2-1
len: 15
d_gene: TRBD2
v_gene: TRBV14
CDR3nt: TGTGCCAGCAGCCAAGTAAGCGGGGGGTACAATGAGCAGTTCTTC
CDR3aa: CASSQVSGGYNEQFF

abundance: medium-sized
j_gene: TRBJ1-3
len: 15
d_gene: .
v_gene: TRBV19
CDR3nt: TGTGCCAGTAGTATCGGTCCCCCCTCTGGAAACACCATATATTTT
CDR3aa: CASSIGPPSGNTIYF

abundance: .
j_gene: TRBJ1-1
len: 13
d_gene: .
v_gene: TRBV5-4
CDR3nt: TGTGCCAGCAGCCGAGCGACAGCCCCGGAAGCTTTCTTT
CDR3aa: CASSRATAPEAFF

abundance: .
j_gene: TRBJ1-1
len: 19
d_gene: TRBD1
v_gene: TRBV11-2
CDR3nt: TGTGCCAGCAGCTTAGTTGGGGACAGGGGGCTACTCGCCAACACTGAAGCTTTCTTT
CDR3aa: CASSLVGDRGLLANTEAFF

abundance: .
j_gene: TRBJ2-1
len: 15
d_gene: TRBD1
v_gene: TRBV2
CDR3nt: TGTGCCAGCAGTGAAGGACAGGGAAACTACAATGAGCAGTTCTTC
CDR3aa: CASSEGQGNYNEQFF

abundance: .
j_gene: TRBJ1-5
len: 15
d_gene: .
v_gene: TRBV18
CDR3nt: TGTGCCAGCTCACCGGTGGGGGCTAGCAATCAGCCCCAGCATTTT
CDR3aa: CASSPVGASNQPQHF

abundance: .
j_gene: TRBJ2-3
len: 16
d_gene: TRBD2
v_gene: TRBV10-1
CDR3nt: TGCGCCAGCAGTGAGTTTAGCGGGAGGGCAACAGATACGCAGTATTTT
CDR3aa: CASSEFSGRATDTQYF

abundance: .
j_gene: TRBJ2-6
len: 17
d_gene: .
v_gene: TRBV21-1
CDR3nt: TGTGCCAGCAGCGAAGGACAGGGGGCCTCTGGGGCCAACGTCCTGACTTTC
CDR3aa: CASSEGQGASGANVLTF

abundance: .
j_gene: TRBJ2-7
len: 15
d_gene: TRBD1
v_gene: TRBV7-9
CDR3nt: TGTGCCAGCAGCCCGAGGACAGGGGGAACCTACGAGCAGTACTTC
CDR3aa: CASSPRTGGTYEQYF

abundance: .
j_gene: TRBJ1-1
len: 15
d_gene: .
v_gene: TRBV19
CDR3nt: TGTGCCAGTAGCCCCCTCGGGAAGCTGAACACTGAAGCTTTCTTT
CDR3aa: CASSPLGKLNTEAFF

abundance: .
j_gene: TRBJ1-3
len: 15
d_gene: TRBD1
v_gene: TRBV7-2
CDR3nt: TGTGCCAGCAGCTTACGACAGGGGAAACGAAACACCATATATTTT
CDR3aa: CASSLRQGKRNTIYF

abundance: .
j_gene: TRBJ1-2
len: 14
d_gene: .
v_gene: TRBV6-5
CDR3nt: TGTGCCAGCACCACGGACAAGGCAAACTATGGCTACACCTTC
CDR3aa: CASTTDKANYGYTF

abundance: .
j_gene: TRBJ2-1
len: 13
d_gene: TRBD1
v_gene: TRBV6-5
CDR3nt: TGTGCCAGCGGAGGACAGGGCAACAATGAGCAGTTCTTC
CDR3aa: CASGGQGNNEQFF

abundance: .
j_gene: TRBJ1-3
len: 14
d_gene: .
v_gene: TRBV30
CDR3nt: TGTGCCTGGAAGCCAGGGTCAGCTGGAAACACCATATATTTT
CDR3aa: CAWKPGSAGNTIYF

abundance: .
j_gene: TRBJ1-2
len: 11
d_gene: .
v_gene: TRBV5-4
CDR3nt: TGTGCCAGCAGCAGGGGAGGGGGCTACACCTTC
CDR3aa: CASSRGGGYTF

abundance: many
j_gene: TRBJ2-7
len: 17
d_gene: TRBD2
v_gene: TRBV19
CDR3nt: TGTGCCAGTAGTATAGAGGCGACTAGCGGAGTCTCCTACGAGCAGTACTTC
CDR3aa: CASSIEATSGVSYEQYF

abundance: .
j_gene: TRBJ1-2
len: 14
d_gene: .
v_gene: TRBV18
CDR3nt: TGTGCCAGCTCACCACCGGGCAGGGATCATGGCTACACCTTC
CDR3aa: CASSPPGRDHGYTF

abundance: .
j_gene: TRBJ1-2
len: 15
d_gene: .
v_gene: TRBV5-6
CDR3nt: TGTGCCAGCAGCTACAGCGGGACGCCCAGTGGTGGCTACACCTTC
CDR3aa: CASSYSGTPSGGYTF

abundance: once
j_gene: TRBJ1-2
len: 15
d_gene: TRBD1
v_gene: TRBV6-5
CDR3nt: TGTGCCAGCAGTTCCGGGACAGGGGGTTACCCTGGCTACACCTTC
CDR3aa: CASSSGTGGYPGYTF

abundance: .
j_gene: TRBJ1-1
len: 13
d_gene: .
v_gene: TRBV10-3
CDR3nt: TGTGCCATCAGTGAACGGACAATTGGTGAAGCTTTCTTT
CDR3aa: CAISERTIGEAFF

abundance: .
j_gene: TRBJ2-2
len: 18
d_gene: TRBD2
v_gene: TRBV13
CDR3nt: TGTGCCAGCAGCTTAGAGGGTAGCGGGAGATCGAACACCGGGGAGCTGTTTTTT
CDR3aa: CASSLEGSGRSNTGELFF

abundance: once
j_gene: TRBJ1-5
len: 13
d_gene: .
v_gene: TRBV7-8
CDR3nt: TGTGCCAGCAGCCCCTCAGGCAATCAGCCCCAGCATTTT
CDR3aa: CASSPSGNQPQHF

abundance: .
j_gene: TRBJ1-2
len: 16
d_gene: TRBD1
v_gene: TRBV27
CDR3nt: TGTGCCAGCAGTTTATCGGGACAGGAGGGTAACTATGGCTACACCTTC
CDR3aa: CASSLSGQEGNYGYTF

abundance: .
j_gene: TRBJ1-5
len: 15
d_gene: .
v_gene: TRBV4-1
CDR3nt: TGCGCCAGCAGCCAGGGGCCCTCCTCAAATCAGCCCCAGCATTTT
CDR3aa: CASSQGPSSNQPQHF

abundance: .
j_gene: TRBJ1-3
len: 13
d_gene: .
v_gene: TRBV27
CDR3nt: TGTGCCAGCAGTTTAAGTAGTGGAAACACCATATATTTT
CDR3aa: CASSLSSGNTIYF

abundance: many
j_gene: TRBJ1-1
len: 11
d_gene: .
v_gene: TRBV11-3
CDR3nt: TGTGCCAGCAGTCAAACAATCGAAGCTTTCTTT
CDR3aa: CASSQTIEAFF

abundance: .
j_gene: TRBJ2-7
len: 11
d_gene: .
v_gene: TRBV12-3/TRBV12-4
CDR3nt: TGTGCCAGCAGTCCCCGGTACGAGCAGTACTTC
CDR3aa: CASSPRYEQYF

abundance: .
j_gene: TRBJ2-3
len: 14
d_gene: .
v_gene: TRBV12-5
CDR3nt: TGTGCTAGTGGTTTATGGGGGCCCACAGATACGCAGTATTTT
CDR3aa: CASGLWGPTDTQYF

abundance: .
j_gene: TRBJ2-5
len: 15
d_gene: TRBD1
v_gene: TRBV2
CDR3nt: TGTGCCAGCAGTGGGACAGGGGGCTCAGGAGAGACCCAGTACTTC
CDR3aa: CASSGTGGSGETQYF

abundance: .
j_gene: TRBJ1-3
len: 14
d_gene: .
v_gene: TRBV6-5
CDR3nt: TGTGCCTGCCGGGGGGGGTTCTCTGGAAACACCATATATTTT
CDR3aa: CACRGGFSGNTIYF

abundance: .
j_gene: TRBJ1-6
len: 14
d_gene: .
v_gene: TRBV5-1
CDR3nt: TGCGCCAGCAGCCCAACAGGGAGTAATTCACCCCTCCACTTT
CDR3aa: CASSPTGSNSPLHF